This T cell receptor beta chain was documented in a study of shared clonotypes between healthy human individuals. Study outcomes and limitations: Researchers found naive subsets generally carried larger estimated richness than memory subsets. Among donors, clonotype sharing was expected to be affected by sequencing depth. Shared across a few donors were roughly 5.3% of the naive CD4 clonotypes. All-four-donor shared clonotypes had higher generation probabilities than non-shared clonotypes did.

The CDR3 spans 14 residues. V was shortened by 3 bases and J by 7 bases, with 16 bases between the two germline ends. Germline lookup yields CDR1 MDHEN and CDR2 SYDVKM. A remark on this clone: Its specificity is unknown.

Sequencing used immunoSEQ multiplex PCR; TCRdb keeps in-frame clones, though not all of them. The sample lists 650,000 to 800,000 clones; 55% to 80% were seen once. Sequenced sample: memory CD4+ T cells sorted from blood. Subset meaning: CD45RA-negative fraction. The receptor's source is a woman aged 25 to 39 in good health. This rearrangement joins TRBV28 to TRBJ2-7; no definite D call. The CDR3 bases are TGTGCCAGCAGTTTGGAACATAGGGTACGAGAGCAGTACTTC. It translates to CASSLEHRVREQYF.